The 23 T cell receptor beta chains in this list originate from one sample, sequenced in a study of identical twins. TCRdb used MiXCR to reprocess the 5' RACE reads, holding one entry per CDR3 protein. The sample consists of approximately 600,000 distinct CDR3 sequences, approximately 10% of them appearing once. Another study also made use of these data, one on yellow fever vaccine responses in identical twins.

The sequenced sample consisted of PBMCs. Receptors originate from a woman younger than 35 in good health.

This clonotype was recorded many times. The chain employs TRBV12-3 or TRBV12-4 and TRBJ2-1; weak D call: TRBD1 (5 bases). Trimming cost V 6 bases and J 5 bases, with 11 bases left between them. There are 13 residues in the CDR3. CDR3 sequence reads: CASRPTGNNEQFF. The DNA for the CDR3 is TGTGCCAGCAGACCTACAGGTAACAATGAGCAGTTCTTC.

This clonotype turned up a few times. This sequence joins TRBV4-3 and TRBJ2-2; TRBD1 matches 8 bases. V shed 3 bases and J 6 bases; nucleotides not matched to a gene: 21. CDR3 length: 20 residues. Germline V lookup: CDR1 LGHNA, CDR2 YSLEER. The CDR3 protein is CASSHSGQVPFRSAAGELFF. CDR3 DNA sequence: TGCGCCAGCAGCCACTCGGGACAGGTTCCCTTTCGGTCTGCGGCCGGGGAGCTGTTTTTT.

The chain couples TRBV5-5 to TRBJ2-7; D unresolved. The V and J ends lost 2 bases and 2 bases respectively, with 14 bases between them. The CDR3 spans 15 residues. Looked up from germline, CDR1 is SGHKS and CDR2 is YYEKEE (reference sequence). In DNA form, the CDR3 reads TGTGCCAGCAGCTTTAGTCCCATAATCACCTACGAGCAGTACTTC. Its translation is CASSFSPIITYEQYF.

This clonotype was observed at least ten times. The rearrangement joins TRBV6-1 to TRBJ2-3; 8 nucleotides align to TRBD1. In germline, CDR1 is MNHNS, CDR2 SASEGT. V gave up 5 bases and J gave up 3 bases; unmatched junction bases: 7. CDR3 length: 15 amino acids. In nucleotides, the CDR3 is TGTGCCAGCAGTCCCGGACAGGGTTTGACAGATACGCAGTATTTT. Amino acids: CASSPGQGLTDTQYF.

The chain joins TRBV20-1 to TRBJ2-5, with 7 bases matching TRBD2. The CDR3 contains 15 residues. Trimming took 0 bases from V and 5 from J; bases not matched to a gene: 9. Germline values: CDR1 DFQATT, CDR2 SNEGSKA (reference sequence). In DNA form, the CDR3 reads TGCAGTGCTAGAGATGGAGGGAGGGGAACGGAGACCCAGTACTTC. Translation gives CSARDGGRGTETQYF.

This clonotype has at least ten counts. The J gene is TRBJ1-1, the V gene TRBV6-5; D gene unclear. Trimming stripped 2 bases from V and 7 bases from J, with 5 bases between. Germline V gene lookup returns CDR1 MNHEY and CDR2 SVGAGI. The CDR3 has 11 amino acids. CDR3 bases: TGTGCCAGCAGTTACGGGAGTGAAGCTTTCTTT. This sequence encodes CASSYGSEAFF.

This clonotype has at least ten counts. This rearrangement joins TRBV12-3 or TRBV12-4 to TRBJ2-2; 8 bases are a match to TRBD2. J gave up 5 bases and V 6 bases, and 8 bases lay outside the gene matches. The CDR3 spans 15 residues. Here the CDR3 reads CASSSERGLTGELFF. The CDR3, as DNA: TGTGCCAGCAGCTCTGAGCGGGGGTTAACCGGGGAGCTGTTTTTT.

The sample holds a few counts of this clonotype. The chain recombines TRBV10-3 with TRBJ2-6, with TRBD1 identical over 7 bases. Germline CDR1 is ENHRY and CDR2 is SYGVKD. Germline trimming cut 5 bases from V and 3 bases from J; bases unmatched to any gene: 4. This CDR3 contains 15 residues. CDR3 DNA: TGTGCCATCAGTACTACAGGGGTTGGGGCCAACGTCCTGACTTTC. Protein product: CAISTTGVGANVLTF.

This clonotype has more than one count but fewer than ten. V and J are TRBV27 and TRBJ2-7, with a tentative D call TRBD2 (5 bases). The CDR3 runs to 16 residues. Germline CDR1 and CDR2: MNHEY and SMNVEV (reference sequence). V lost 2 bases and J lost 3, with 17 bases in between. The DNA for the CDR3 is TGTGCCAGCAGTTTAATTCGGGCCGAAGGAGGCTACGAGCAGTACTTC. Translated, it gives CASSLIRAEGGYEQYF.

This clonotype was seen ten or more times. DNA of the CDR3: TGTGCCAGCAGTGAAGCCAGGGGGCCTTCTAATGAAAAACTGTTTTTT. Translation gives CASSEARGPSNEKLFF. J is TRBJ1-4 and V is TRBV25-1; 8 bases align to TRBD1. The CDR3 consists of 16 residues. The junction had 5 bases not matched to a gene; V was cut back by 2 bases and J by 3 bases. Germline assignment: CDR1 MGHDK and CDR2 SYGVNS.

The chain carries TRBV6-2 or TRBV6-3 and TRBJ2-3; 12 bases are shared with TRBD2. There are 17 residues in the CDR3. V gave up 6 bases and J gave up 2 bases; unmatched junction bases: 9. The germline CDR1 and CDR2 sequences are MNHEY and SVGEGT. In DNA form, the CDR3 reads TGTGCCAGCAGCCCCGGAGGACTAGCGGGGCTCACAGATACGCAGTATTTT. Encoded protein: CASSPGGLAGLTDTQYF.

This clonotype was recorded at least ten times. The V call is TRBV29-1, the J call TRBJ2-1; 11 bases line up with TRBD2. The CDR3 runs 16 residues. V lost 4 bases to trimming and J lost 1 base; unmatched junction nucleotides: 6. The germline gives CDR1 SQVTM, CDR2 ANQGSEA. DNA of the CDR3: TGCAGCGTTGCCCTAGCGGGGGGTCGGTCCTACAATGAGCAGTTCTTC. Its translation is CSVALAGGRSYNEQFF.

The rearrangement joins TRBV18 to TRBJ2-7; D might be TRBD1 (5 bases). Germline lookup yields CDR1 KGHSH and CDR2 LQKENI. Trimming removed 6 bases at V and 6 bases at J, with 15 bases between. The CDR3 totals 13 residues. The chain's CDR3 is CASSGGAGLEQYF. The DNA of the CDR3 is TGTGCCAGCTCGGGTGGCGCAGGGCTCGAGCAGTACTTC. The whole variable domain, filled in from reference TRBV18 and TRBJ2-7, reads NAGVMQNPRHLVRRRGQEARLRCSPMKGHSHVYWYRQLPEEGLKFMVYLQKENIIDESGMPKERFSAEFPKEGPSILRIQQVVRGDSAAYFCASSGGAGLEQYFGPGTRLTVT.

This clonotype turned up a few times. The chain employs TRBV25-1 and TRBJ2-1, with TRBD1 matching 7 bases. In germline, CDR1 is MGHDK, CDR2 SYGVNS. The CDR3 consists of 12 residues. CDR3 bases: TGTGAGACAGGGCACTCCTACAATGAGCAGTTCTTC. Encoded protein: CETGHSYNEQFF.

This clonotype has a handful of counts. The chain employs TRBV7-6 and TRBJ1-1, with D perhaps TRBD1 (5 bases). The CDR3 extends over 13 amino acids. Trimming removed 4 bases at V and 3 bases at J, with 9 bases between. The V gene's germline CDR1 is SGHVS and CDR2 FNYEAQ. This CDR3 reads CASSSSTDTEAFF. In DNA, the CDR3 is TGTGCCAGCAGCTCTTCGACAGACACTGAAGCTTTCTTT.

The rearrangement joins TRBV24-1 to TRBJ2-5, with D possibly TRBD1 on 5 matching bases. Germline V gene sequence: CDR1 KGHDR, CDR2 SFDVKD. CDR3 length equals 14 residues. The germline V and J ends were trimmed by 4 bases and 0 bases, with 8 bases remaining between them. The CDR3 region has the DNA TGTGCCACCAGTGAAGGGGTTAACCAAGAGACCCAGTACTTC. It encodes CATSEGVNQETQYF.

This clonotype was recorded many times. The chain carries TRBV15 and TRBJ2-5; unclear D gene. Germline V gene data show CDR1 as LNHNV and CDR2 as YYDKDF (reference sequence). Trimming pared 1 base from V and 7 bases from J, leaving 13 bases between. The CDR3 consists of 14 residues. The CDR3 nucleotides read TGTGCCACCAGCAGAGGGCTGACCTCGGGGACCCAGTACTTC. Its protein product is CATSRGLTSGTQYF.

This clonotype has a count of ten or more. The V gene is TRBV12-3 or TRBV12-4, the J gene TRBJ2-7, with 9 bases fitting TRBD1. V gave up 5 bases and J gave up 2 bases; unmatched junction bases: 10. The CDR3 covers 16 residues. The CDR3 spells CASSPVTGTGPYEQYF. CDR3 DNA sequence: TGTGCCAGCAGTCCGGTCACCGGGACAGGGCCCTACGAGCAGTACTTC.

This chain joins TRBV29-1 and TRBJ2-1; D call uncertain. Trimming took off 2 bases at V and 8 bases at J, with 13 bases between the two ends. Per germline, CDR1 SQVTM and CDR2 ANQGSEA. There are 13 residues in the CDR3. CDR3 loop: CSVEPRLVDEQFF. The CDR3 DNA reads as TGCAGCGTTGAACCACGGCTAGTGGATGAGCAGTTCTTC.

The genes are TRBV27 and TRBJ1-6; D gene unclear. Germline lookup yields CDR1 MNHEY and CDR2 SMNVEV (reference sequence). The length of the CDR3 is 14 residues. V was shortened by 7 bases and J by 13 bases, with 20 bases between the two germline ends. CDR3 coding DNA: TGTGCCAGCAAGATGACGGCGGTGGTGTACCCCCTCCACTTT. Amino acids: CASKMTAVVYPLHF.

V is TRBV12-3 or TRBV12-4 and J is TRBJ2-1, with a weak D call TRBD1 (5 bases). CDR3 size: 13 residues. Trimming cost V 5 bases and J 5 bases, with 10 bases left between them. The CDR3 sequence: CASSPAGHNEQFF. CDR3 nucleotides: TGTGCCAGCAGTCCCGCAGGGCACAATGAGCAGTTCTTC.

There are many counts of this clonotype. This chain connects TRBV15 to TRBJ2-1; D call uncertain. This CDR3 contains 12 residues. In germline, CDR1 is LNHNV, CDR2 YYDKDF (reference sequence). Trimming pared 4 bases from V and 8 bases from J, leaving 9 bases between. The CDR3 protein is CATSIGVDEQFF. CDR3 coding DNA: TGTGCCACCAGCATAGGAGTAGATGAGCAGTTCTTC.

Ten or more counts support this clonotype. V gene TRBV5-1 combines with J gene TRBJ1-5; D perhaps matches TRBD1 (5 bases). There are 16 residues in the CDR3. V was pared by 5 bases and J by 4 bases, with 19 bases between. Germline V gene sequence: CDR1 SGHRS, CDR2 YFSETQ. The CDR3 sequence is CASRGESGRENQPQHF. The CDR3 DNA reads TGCGCCAGCAGGGGAGAGTCAGGGCGTGAGAATCAGCCCCAGCATTTT.